Presented here are 4 T cell receptor beta chains from one specimen sequenced in a study of blood T cell repertoires in COVID-19. Generated by immunoSEQ multiplex PCR, the TCRdb table keeps only in-frame clones and is missing some. The sample contains around 30,000 clones, 65% to 90% of which appear only once. The sequenced material came from peripheral blood. The receptors were gathered from a human donor in a cohort sampled during active COVID-19.

The chain employs TRBV5-6 and TRBJ2-3; 9 nucleotides agree with TRBD2. V lost 1 base to trimming and J lost 5 bases; unmatched junction nucleotides: 17. Germline CDR1 is SGHDT and CDR2 is YYEEEE. The CDR3 covers 19 residues. CDR3 coding DNA: TGTGCCAGCAGCTTGATTTTTCCGACTAGCGGTGTCCCTAGAGATACGCAGTATTTT. Translation: CASSLIFPTSGVPRDTQYF. The full variable domain, rest sourced from reference TRBV5-6 and TRBJ2-3, is DAGVTQSPTHLIKTRGQQVTLRCSPKSGHDTVSWYQQALGQGPQFIFQYYEEEERQRGNFPDRFSGHQFPNYSSELNVNALLLGDSALYLCASSLIFPTSGVPRDTQYFGPGTRLTVL.

The gene calls are TRBV6-5 and TRBJ2-3, with 8 bases that match TRBD2. From germline, CDR1 is MNHEY and CDR2 SVGAGI. The CDR3 has 14 residues. The trim removed 7 bases at V and 7 bases at J, leaving 10 bases unmatched. CDR3 bases: TGTGCCAGCACACACGGGGGGGGTTACAATACGCAGTATTTT. It is translated as CASTHGGGYNTQYF.

V usage is TRBV5-1 and J usage is TRBJ2-1; TRBD2 might be the D (5 bases). CDR1 is SGHRS and CDR2 is YFSETQ in the germline V gene. V lost 2 bases and J lost 10, with 10 bases in between. The CDR3 runs to 12 residues. CDR3 sequence: CASSLDRREQFF. In DNA form, the CDR3 reads TGCGCCAGCAGCTTAGACCGGAGGGAGCAGTTCTTC.

V and J are TRBV7-9 and TRBJ1-1, with 7 bases identical to TRBD1. J lost 1 base, V lost 4 bases, and 6 bases had no gene match. The CDR3 covers 15 residues. Germline V gives CDR1 SEHNR, CDR2 FQNEAQ (reference sequence). CDR3: CASSSRQGSNTEAFF. In nucleotides, the CDR3 is TGTGCCAGCAGCTCCCGACAGGGTTCGAACACTGAAGCTTTCTTT.